This TCR beta chain appears in the sequencing data of a study of blood T cell repertoires in COVID-19. Across the study: From the United States, Italy and Spain came samples of acute and convalescent COVID-19. PBMCs, B-cell-depleted T cells, or T cells provided the cDNA or gDNA that made up the material.

Trimming took off 2 bases at V and 5 bases at J, with 10 bases between the two ends. This CDR3 comprises 14 residues. Germline V gives CDR1 MDHEN, CDR2 SYDVKM. Per the original methods: For nucleated cells, counts were estimated from reference gene primer amplification. TCRdb keeps only in-frame clones here, not all; method: immunoSEQ multiplex PCR. V and J calls and clone size are copied from that table; D and trimming were computed from the DNA. Seen here are roughly 90,000 clones, 80% observed once, and the top ten hold around a tenth. The sequencing input was peripheral blood. The origin of this receptor is a woman in her 70s with acute or convalescent COVID-19. The V and J genes are TRBV28 and TRBJ1-5; D remains unclear. CDR3 bases: TGTGCCAGCAGTTTAGAGGTCAAGGATCAGCCCCAGCATTTT. As protein: CASSLEVKDQPQHF.